These T cell receptor beta chains were read from a single sample in a study of Graves' ophthalmopathy and Graves' hyperthyroidism. From the multiplex PCR reads, TCRdb called clonotypes with MiXCR, one entry per CDR3 protein. The data hold 350,000 to 400,000 distinct CDR3 sequences, with 15% observed a single time. Sequencing was done on a sample of peripheral blood. Every receptor here comes from a woman younger than 35 with stable Graves' hyperthyroidism. Each CDR3 is given with its conserved first and last residue. D genes are given only for firm matches. Rows give clone size only sometimes, using once, few, many, or a class for an expanded clone.

CDR3nt: TGTGCCAGCAGTTTAGGGGTGGGACCTCAAGAGACCCAGTACTTC
CDR3aa: CASSLGVGPQETQYF
j_gene: TRBJ2-5
abundance: many
d_gene: -
v_gene: TRBV12-3/TRBV12-4

CDR3nt: TGTGCCAGCAGCTTAGTTTCTCAGCCGAACTATGGCTACACCTTC
CDR3aa: CASSLVSQPNYGYTF
j_gene: TRBJ1-2
abundance: few
d_gene: -
v_gene: TRBV7-9

CDR3nt: TGTGCCAGCAGTTTAAGGCGGATAAACACTGAAGCTTTCTTT
CDR3aa: CASSLRRINTEAFF
j_gene: TRBJ1-1
abundance: -
d_gene: -
v_gene: TRBV28

CDR3nt: TGTGCCAGCAGCCCCGGGGCTAGCGATGTGGAGACCCAGTACTTC
CDR3aa: CASSPGASDVETQYF
j_gene: TRBJ2-5
abundance: -
d_gene: -
v_gene: TRBV6-1

CDR3nt: TGCAGTGCTTCTAGGACTGGCGGCTACACCTTC
CDR3aa: CSASRTGGYTF
j_gene: TRBJ1-2
abundance: many
d_gene: -
v_gene: TRBV20-1

CDR3nt: TGTGCCAGCAGTGAATATTTCGGAACAGCTGGGCAGTACTTC
CDR3aa: CASSEYFGTAGQYF
j_gene: TRBJ2-7
abundance: many
d_gene: -
v_gene: TRBV25-1

CDR3nt: TGCAGTGCTAGAGATGAGGGAGGCCATGGCTACACCTTC
CDR3aa: CSARDEGGHGYTF
j_gene: TRBJ1-2
abundance: many
d_gene: -
v_gene: TRBV20-1

CDR3nt: TGTGCCAGCAGCTTACCAGGGGGCACTGAAGCTTTCTTT
CDR3aa: CASSLPGGTEAFF
j_gene: TRBJ1-1
abundance: many
d_gene: TRBD1
v_gene: TRBV7-9

CDR3nt: TGTACCAGCAGCCATACAAAGGCGGGGAACACTGAAGCTTTCTTT
CDR3aa: CTSSHTKAGNTEAFF
j_gene: TRBJ1-1
abundance: many
d_gene: -
v_gene: TRBV3-1

CDR3nt: TGTGCCAGCAGTGAGGCGGGACACCTCTCCTACGAGCAGTACTTC
CDR3aa: CASSEAGHLSYEQYF
j_gene: TRBJ2-7
abundance: many
d_gene: -
v_gene: TRBV2

CDR3nt: TGTGCCAGCAGGCCTAGCGAGACGGCAGCCTGGGCCAAAAACATTCAGTACTTC
CDR3aa: CASRPSETAAWAKNIQYF
j_gene: TRBJ2-4
abundance: -
d_gene: -
v_gene: TRBV12-3/TRBV12-4

CDR3nt: TGTGCCAGCAGCCAAGGACACTTTGGGTCCTACGAGCAGTACTTC
CDR3aa: CASSQGHFGSYEQYF
j_gene: TRBJ2-7
abundance: few
d_gene: -
v_gene: TRBV3-1

CDR3nt: TGTGCCAGTAGTATCGGACAGCTTGAAGCTTTCTTT
CDR3aa: CASSIGQLEAFF
j_gene: TRBJ1-1
abundance: many
d_gene: -
v_gene: TRBV19

CDR3nt: TGTGCCAGCAAGGGGCCTCTTGAAGCTTTCTTT
CDR3aa: CASKGPLEAFF
j_gene: TRBJ1-1
abundance: many
d_gene: -
v_gene: TRBV12-3/TRBV12-4

CDR3nt: TGTGCCAGCAGCCCAAGGGGACAGGGGGCGTATGGCTACACCTTC
CDR3aa: CASSPRGQGAYGYTF
j_gene: TRBJ1-2
abundance: many
d_gene: TRBD1
v_gene: TRBV13

CDR3nt: TGTGCCAGCAGGTCCGGGACAGGAGTGGGAGGGTCACCCCTCCACTTT
CDR3aa: CASRSGTGVGGSPLHF
j_gene: TRBJ1-6
abundance: few
d_gene: TRBD1
v_gene: TRBV2

CDR3nt: TGTGCCAGCAGCTTAGTGGGGATCTCGGAAGAGACCCAGTACTTC
CDR3aa: CASSLVGISEETQYF
j_gene: TRBJ2-5
abundance: many
d_gene: -
v_gene: TRBV7-9

CDR3nt: TGTGCCAGCACTGTGACAGGGGGCGCGGATGGCTACACCTTC
CDR3aa: CASTVTGGADGYTF
j_gene: TRBJ1-2
abundance: many
d_gene: TRBD1
v_gene: TRBV6-1

CDR3nt: TGTGCCAGCAGTTATCTCCAGGGAGGCGTGGAGACCCAGTACTTC
CDR3aa: CASSYLQGGVETQYF
j_gene: TRBJ2-5
abundance: many
d_gene: -
v_gene: TRBV28

CDR3nt: TGTGCCAGCAGCTTTAGCGGGGGGGCTGCCGAGCAGTACTTC
CDR3aa: CASSFSGGAAEQYF
j_gene: TRBJ2-7
abundance: many
d_gene: TRBD2
v_gene: TRBV7-2

CDR3nt: TGTGCCAGCAGTCGACAGCAAACGTACCAAGAGACCCAGTACTTC
CDR3aa: CASSRQQTYQETQYF
j_gene: TRBJ2-5
abundance: many
d_gene: -
v_gene: TRBV6-1

CDR3nt: TGTGCCAGCAGTGGTTCCGGACAGGGTATCCTTTACCAGTACTTC
CDR3aa: CASSGSGQGILYQYF
j_gene: TRBJ2-5
abundance: -
d_gene: TRBD1
v_gene: TRBV2

CDR3nt: TGTGCCAGCCATGGTAGGGTTAGCTACGAGCAGTACTTC
CDR3aa: CASHGRVSYEQYF
j_gene: TRBJ2-7
abundance: -
d_gene: -
v_gene: TRBV5-8

CDR3nt: TGTGCCACCAGCAGGCGACGGGATAGCAATCAGCCCCAGCATTTT
CDR3aa: CATSRRRDSNQPQHF
j_gene: TRBJ1-5
abundance: many
d_gene: -
v_gene: TRBV15

CDR3nt: TGTGCCAGCTCACCACCGGACAGGTACACTGAACCTTTCTTT
CDR3aa: CASSPPDRYTEPFF
j_gene: TRBJ1-1
abundance: -
d_gene: TRBD1
v_gene: TRBV18

CDR3nt: TGTGCCAGCAGCCGACGAAAGGTCGGTGGAAACACCATATATTTT
CDR3aa: CASSRRKVGGNTIYF
j_gene: TRBJ1-3
abundance: many
d_gene: -
v_gene: TRBV6-1

CDR3nt: TGTGCCAGCAGCACAGATACGCAGTATTTT
CDR3aa: CASSTDTQYF
j_gene: TRBJ2-3
abundance: -
d_gene: -
v_gene: TRBV28

CDR3nt: TGCGCCAGCAGCGCCAGCCGTCAATCACCCCTCCACTTT
CDR3aa: CASSASRQSPLHF
j_gene: TRBJ1-6
abundance: few
d_gene: -
v_gene: TRBV5-1

CDR3nt: TGTGCCAGCAGTGATGGAGGGGGGCAGGGGGAGACCCAGTACTTC
CDR3aa: CASSDGGGQGETQYF
j_gene: TRBJ2-5
abundance: many
d_gene: -
v_gene: TRBV6-1

CDR3nt: TGTGCCAGCAGTCCACAGGGGGGAAAGACCCAGTACTTC
CDR3aa: CASSPQGGKTQYF
j_gene: TRBJ2-5
abundance: -
d_gene: TRBD1
v_gene: TRBV12-3/TRBV12-4

CDR3nt: TGTGCCAGCAGTAAATTTAAGGACGGCAAAAACATTCAGTACTTC
CDR3aa: CASSKFKDGKNIQYF
j_gene: TRBJ2-4
abundance: many
d_gene: -
v_gene: TRBV25-1

CDR3nt: TGTGCCAGCAGCTTAGCGGGGGGACAGGGGTTCGAGACCCAGTACTTC
CDR3aa: CASSLAGGQGFETQYF
j_gene: TRBJ2-5
abundance: many
d_gene: TRBD1
v_gene: TRBV7-6

CDR3nt: TGTGCCAGTAGTATAGAACTAGCGGGGACCGGGGCCAACGTCCTGACTTTC
CDR3aa: CASSIELAGTGANVLTF
j_gene: TRBJ2-6
abundance: few
d_gene: TRBD2
v_gene: TRBV19

CDR3nt: TGTGCCAGCAGTTTTGCAGGGGAAGGCACTGAAGCTTTCTTT
CDR3aa: CASSFAGEGTEAFF
j_gene: TRBJ1-1
abundance: many
d_gene: -
v_gene: TRBV12-3/TRBV12-4

CDR3nt: TGTGCCAGCAAGGAGGGGGTAGGGTCCTACGATCAGTACTTC
CDR3aa: CASKEGVGSYDQYF
j_gene: TRBJ2-7
abundance: -
d_gene: -
v_gene: TRBV2

CDR3nt: TGTGCCAGCAGCCGATCTGGGACAGGGGTTTTC
CDR3aa: CASSRSGTGVF
j_gene: TRBJ2-7
abundance: many
d_gene: TRBD1
v_gene: TRBV12-3/TRBV12-4

CDR3nt: TGTGCCAGCAGATACCTCCCCGGGGACATTAAGTACTTC
CDR3aa: CASRYLPGDIKYF
j_gene: TRBJ2-4
abundance: few
d_gene: -
v_gene: TRBV2

CDR3nt: TGTGCCAGCAGCCGAGGGGGATTCGAAGTCGAGCAGTACTTC
CDR3aa: CASSRGGFEVEQYF
j_gene: TRBJ2-7
abundance: many
d_gene: -
v_gene: TRBV7-2

CDR3nt: TGCGCCAGCAGCTTGGACGGACAGGGGGCGCGAGGGGCCAACGTCCTGACTTTC
CDR3aa: CASSLDGQGARGANVLTF
j_gene: TRBJ2-6
abundance: -
d_gene: TRBD1
v_gene: TRBV5-1

CDR3nt: TGTGCCAGCAGCCAAGATGGAGGTGGCAATCAGCCCCAGCATTTT
CDR3aa: CASSQDGGGNQPQHF
j_gene: TRBJ1-5
abundance: many
d_gene: -
v_gene: TRBV4-2

CDR3nt: TGTGCCAGCACCTCAACCGGGGATCAGCCCCAGCATTTT
CDR3aa: CASTSTGDQPQHF
j_gene: TRBJ1-5
abundance: many
d_gene: -
v_gene: TRBV12-3/TRBV12-4

CDR3nt: TGTGCCAGCAGTTTTAGTGGTTTCAGAGATCCCGAGACCCAGTACTTC
CDR3aa: CASSFSGFRDPETQYF
j_gene: TRBJ2-5
abundance: many
d_gene: -
v_gene: TRBV12-3/TRBV12-4

CDR3nt: TGTGCCAGCAGCTCGGACAGGGGAGGGGGCTACACCTTC
CDR3aa: CASSSDRGGGYTF
j_gene: TRBJ1-2
abundance: many
d_gene: TRBD1
v_gene: TRBV6-2/TRBV6-3

CDR3nt: TGTGCCAGCAGCCTGGTAACAGGCGAGAATGGCTACACCTTC
CDR3aa: CASSLVTGENGYTF
j_gene: TRBJ1-2
abundance: many
d_gene: -
v_gene: TRBV7-2

CDR3nt: TGTGCCAGCAGCGAAGTCTGGCGGGCTGGCTACACCTTC
CDR3aa: CASSEVWRAGYTF
j_gene: TRBJ1-2
abundance: many
d_gene: -
v_gene: TRBV14

CDR3nt: TGTGCCACTCATTGGACGGCGCTGAACACTGAAGCTTTCTTT
CDR3aa: CATHWTALNTEAFF
j_gene: TRBJ1-1
abundance: few
d_gene: -
v_gene: TRBV2

CDR3nt: TGTGCCAGCAGCGACCGACAGATCTCCTACGAGCAGTACTTC
CDR3aa: CASSDRQISYEQYF
j_gene: TRBJ2-7
abundance: many
d_gene: -
v_gene: TRBV11-3

CDR3nt: TGTGCCAGCAGTGAAAATTTCAAGAGGGTTACTGAAGCTTTCTTT
CDR3aa: CASSENFKRVTEAFF
j_gene: TRBJ1-1
abundance: many
d_gene: -
v_gene: TRBV6-1

CDR3nt: TGTGCCACCAGCAGTGAGGGGGGTACGGGTGAAGCTTTCTTT
CDR3aa: CATSSEGGTGEAFF
j_gene: TRBJ1-1
abundance: -
d_gene: -
v_gene: TRBV15

CDR3nt: TGTGCCAGCAGTCAAGCCGGGGAGACCCAGTACTTC
CDR3aa: CASSQAGETQYF
j_gene: TRBJ2-5
abundance: many
d_gene: -
v_gene: TRBV2

CDR3nt: TGTGCCAGCAGAAGGACAGGGGAGGCCCACGAGCAGTACTTC
CDR3aa: CASRRTGEAHEQYF
j_gene: TRBJ2-7
abundance: many
d_gene: TRBD1
v_gene: TRBV6-1

CDR3nt: TGTGCCAGCAGGGGACTCCTGAACACTGAAGCTTTCTTT
CDR3aa: CASRGLLNTEAFF
j_gene: TRBJ1-1
abundance: many
d_gene: -
v_gene: TRBV6-5

CDR3nt: TGTGCCAGCAGCTACCCCCGACGGTTGGGCACTGAAGCTTTCTTT
CDR3aa: CASSYPRRLGTEAFF
j_gene: TRBJ1-1
abundance: -
d_gene: -
v_gene: TRBV7-8